The 32 T cell receptor beta chains listed next were all sequenced from one sample in a study of T cell responses to AZD1222 COVID-19 vaccine. Using immunoSEQ multiplex PCR, the repertoire was profiled, and TCRdb retains in-frame clones only, with some absent. The table shows more than 95,000 clones, with 85% to 90% occurring only once. Sequenced material: peripheral blood, taken on day 0 of AZD1222 vaccination. These receptors all come from an adult in good health.

The chain recombines TRBV7-2 with TRBJ2-4, with TRBD1 identical over 7 bases. Per germline, CDR1 SGHTA and CDR2 FQGNSA. The CDR3 loop spans 16 amino acids. After removal of 7 bases from V and 0 bases from J, the junction contained 9 bases not matched to a gene. CDR3 nucleotide sequence: TGTGCCAGCAAACAGGGGCCTAACACAGCCAAAAACATTCAGTACTTC. It specifies CASKQGPNTAKNIQYF.

The chain employs TRBV5-4 and TRBJ2-7, with 7 bases lining up with TRBD2. Trimming removed 1 base from V and 6 bases from J; junction bases left unmatched: 10. Germline loops: CDR1 SGHNT, CDR2 YYREEE (reference sequence). This CDR3 contains 15 residues. The DNA for the CDR3 is TGTGCCAGCAGCTTGTCGGCGGTAGCGGGTTTCGAGCAGTACTTC. Residues: CASSLSAVAGFEQYF.

This chain's CDR3 is CASRPQGTGQETQYF. DNA of the CDR3: TGTGCCAGCAGACCCCAGGGGACAGGCCAAGAGACCCAGTACTTC. The V and J genes are TRBV5-4 and TRBJ2-5; 8 bases align to TRBD1. The CDR3 runs 15 residues. J lost 1 base, V lost 5 bases, and 7 bases had no gene match. The V gene's germline CDR1 is SGHNT and CDR2 YYREEE (reference sequence).

This clone was detected once. This chain uses TRBV28 with TRBJ1-5; D is possibly TRBD1 (6 bases). The CDR3 runs to 16 residues. Germline assignment: CDR1 MDHEN and CDR2 SYDVKM. Trimming left V 5 bases short and J 7 bases short, with 21 bases between. This CDR3 is CASSPYSGEGVQPQHF. The CDR3 nucleotides read TGTGCCAGCAGTCCGTACTCCGGGGAGGGGGTCCAGCCCCAGCATTTT.

This sequence joins TRBV5-4 and TRBJ2-3, with TRBD2 identical over 7 bases. The germline CDR1 and CDR2 sequences are SGHNT and YYREEE (reference sequence). This CDR3 has 15 amino acids. The ends lost 2 bases at V and 2 bases at J; junction bases unmatched: 5. The CDR3 loop is CASSLRGTITDTQYF. The CDR3 nucleotides read TGTGCCAGCAGCTTACGGGGGACTATCACAGATACGCAGTATTTT. The entire variable domain, with the rest obtained from reference TRBV5-4 and TRBJ2-3, is as follows: ETGVTQSPTHLIKTRGQQVTLRCSSQSGHNTVSWYQQALGQGPQFIFQYYREEENGRGNFPPRFSGLQFPNYSSELNVNALELDDSALYLCASSLRGTITDTQYFGPGTRLTVL.

The J gene is TRBJ2-1, the V gene TRBV19, with 9 bases aligning to TRBD2. The J segment lost 4 bases and the V segment lost 4 bases, leaving 2 bases of the junction unmatched. Looked up from germline, CDR1 is LNHDA and CDR2 is SQIVND (reference sequence). The CDR3 loop spans 14 amino acids. CDR3 DNA: TGTGCCAGTAGTACCCTAGCGGGGTACAATGAGCAGTTCTTC. Amino acids: CASSTLAGYNEQFF.

The chain combines TRBV9 with TRBJ1-1, with D possibly matching TRBD1 (5 bases). Trimming removed 6 bases at V and 6 bases at J, with 18 bases between. The CDR3 extends over 14 amino acids. The germline V gene encodes CDR1 SGDLS and CDR2 YYNGEE. Written as DNA, the CDR3 is TGTGCCAGCACCCCTCGCCAGGGTCTGTCTGAAGCTTTCTTT. Its protein product is CASTPRQGLSEAFF.

This clone occurred once. The gene calls are TRBV6-5 and TRBJ2-7; 7 nucleotides align to TRBD1. The junction had 10 bases not matched to a gene; V was cut back by 2 bases and J by 3 bases. Per germline, CDR1 MNHEY and CDR2 SVGAGI. The CDR3 sequence is 16 residues long. The CDR3 is CASSYGYGDSNYEQYF. CDR3 nucleotides: TGTGCCAGCAGTTACGGGTATGGGGACAGTAACTACGAGCAGTACTTC.

The chain uses TRBV19 and TRBJ1-2, with 8 bases identical to TRBD1. This CDR3 has 15 amino acids. The J segment lost 4 bases and the V segment lost 7 bases, leaving 11 bases of the junction unmatched. Per the germline V gene, CDR1 is LNHDA and CDR2 is SQIVND (reference sequence). The CDR3 region is CASMDRAGGVYGYTF. Written as DNA, the CDR3 is TGTGCCAGTATGGATAGGGCAGGGGGCGTCTATGGCTACACCTTC.

The chain has TRBV4-3 and TRBJ2-7; D possibly corresponds to TRBD2 (6 bases). Germline V gene sequence: CDR1 LGHNA, CDR2 YSLEER. The CDR3 is made up of 13 amino acids. V lost 0 bases and J 8 bases, leaving 11 bases between the germline ends. The CDR3 nucleotides are TGCGCCAGCAGCCAAGATGGAGGGGCCAAGCAGTACTTC. This gives the protein CASSQDGGAKQYF.

The V and J genes are TRBV11-2 and TRBJ1-2; the D is unclear. The V gene's germline CDR1 is SGHAT and CDR2 FQNNGV. V was pared by 5 bases and J by 0 bases, with 4 bases between. The CDR3 sequence is 12 residues long. As DNA, the CDR3 is TGTGCCAGCAGCGGGGCTAACTATGGCTACACCTTC. It is translated as CASSGANYGYTF. The whole variable domain, remainder taken from reference TRBV11-2 and TRBJ1-2, is EAGVAQSPRYKIIEKRQSVAFWCNPISGHATLYWYQQILGQGPKLLIQFQNNGVVDDSQLPKDRFSAERLKGVDSTLKIQPAKLEDSAVYLCASSGANYGYTFGSGTRLTVV.

To note about this clone: An end of the junction differs from the germline gene, which may be a read error. V usage is TRBV28 and J usage is TRBJ1-5, with TRBD1 identical over 7 bases. CDR3 length: 12 amino acids. CDR1 is MDHEN, CDR2 SYDVKM, per germline. The CDR3 loop is CASSLPSGQVVF. CDR3 nucleotides: TGTGCCAGCAGTTTACCTTCCGGACAGGTGGTTTTT.

V and J are TRBV6-5 and TRBJ2-3, with TRBD1 as a possible D gene (6 bases). Trimming removed 2 bases at V and 6 bases at J, with 15 bases between. From germline, CDR1 is MNHEY and CDR2 SVGAGI. The CDR3 is 15 amino acids. The CDR3 region has the DNA TGTGCCAGCAGTTACCGGGGTGGGGGCAGGGATACGCAGTATTTT. Translating gives CASSYRGGGRDTQYF.

The V call is TRBV6-2 or TRBV6-3, the J call TRBJ1-2; D gene ambiguous. In germline, CDR1 is MNHEY, CDR2 SVGEGT. The V and J ends lost 6 bases and 4 bases respectively, with 12 bases between them. There are 13 residues in the CDR3. The CDR3 sequence is CASSPGSGYGYTF. The CDR3 DNA is TGTGCCAGCAGCCCCGGTAGTGGCTATGGCTACACCTTC.

The chain links TRBV6-5 to TRBJ1-4; D is ambiguous. V lost 6 bases and J 6 bases, leaving 14 bases between the germline ends. There are 14 residues in the CDR3. The V gene's germline CDR1 is MNHEY and CDR2 SVGAGI. CDR3 residues: CASSGRRLYEKLFF. The CDR3 DNA reads as TGTGCCAGCAGCGGGCGGAGGCTTTATGAAAAACTGTTTTTT.

This sequence joins TRBV3-1 (or the pseudogene TRBV3-2) and TRBJ2-2, with 7 nucleotides matching TRBD1. The J segment lost 6 bases and the V segment lost 3 bases, leaving 4 bases of the junction unmatched. Germline-derived CDR1 and CDR2 are LGHDT and YNNKEL (reference sequence). The CDR3 loop spans 14 amino acids. This CDR3 is CASSQATGSGELFF. CDR3 nucleotides: TGTGCCAGCAGCCAGGCGACAGGGTCCGGGGAGCTGTTTTTT.

Ten or more counts support this clone. V gene TRBV7-9 combines with J gene TRBJ1-5; D might be TRBD1 (5 bases). V was pared by 3 bases and J by 6 bases, with 12 bases between. Per the germline V gene, CDR1 is SEHNR and CDR2 is FQNEAQ (reference sequence). This CDR3 has 14 residues. CDR3 sequence reads: CASSFSTGGQPQHF. CDR3 coding DNA: TGTGCCAGCAGCTTTTCTACAGGTGGTCAGCCCCAGCATTTT.

The V gene is TRBV4-1, the J gene TRBJ1-4; perhaps TRBD1 as D (5 bases). Germline values: CDR1 MGHRA, CDR2 YSYEKL. The CDR3 is 14 residues long. V was shortened by 0 bases and J by 8 bases, with 10 bases between the two germline ends. CDR3 amino acids: CASSQEQAREKLFF. CDR3 nucleotides: TGCGCCAGCAGCCAAGAACAGGCTCGGGAAAAACTGTTTTTT.

The V and J genes are TRBV5-4 and TRBJ1-6; D is perhaps TRBD1 (6 bases). The V end was cut by 4 bases, the J end by 7 bases, with 18 bases between. From germline, CDR1 is SGHNT and CDR2 YYREEE (reference sequence). The CDR3 has 16 amino acids. For the CDR3, the DNA is TGTGCCAGCAGCGCCCGGGGGGGGGCGAAGAATTCACCCCTCCACTTT. It yields the protein CASSARGGAKNSPLHF.

This rearrangement joins TRBV19 to TRBJ1-2, with D maybe TRBD1 (6 bases). CDR3 length: 16 amino acids. V was cut by 3 bases and J by 4 bases, with 18 bases left in between. Germline values: CDR1 LNHDA, CDR2 SQIVND (reference sequence). For the CDR3, the DNA is TGTGCCAGTAGTATCAGAGGCCGGGGGCAGGGCTATGGCTACACCTTC. Translating gives CASSIRGRGQGYGYTF.

The chain's CDR3 is CASSLEGGHLNTEAFF. DNA for the CDR3: TGTGCCAGCAGCTTGGAGGGGGGGCACTTGAACACTGAAGCTTTCTTT. This sequence joins TRBV5-4 and TRBJ1-1; D perhaps matches TRBD1 (6 bases). Looked up from germline, CDR1 is SGHNT and CDR2 is YYREEE (reference sequence). V was cut by 0 bases and J by 0 bases, with 12 bases left in between. There are 16 residues in the CDR3.

The genes are TRBV5-4 and TRBJ2-2; D may be TRBD2 (5 bases). Trimming took 0 bases from V and 5 from J, leaving 11 bases between them. CDR3 length equals 15 residues. CDR1 and CDR2 (germline): SGHNT, YYREEE (reference sequence). CDR3 residues: CASSLGTQRTGELFF. CDR3 sequence (DNA): TGTGCCAGCAGCTTGGGGACTCAAAGAACCGGGGAGCTGTTTTTT.

The V and J genes are TRBV27 and TRBJ2-1, with 12 bases lining up with TRBD2. The germline V gene encodes CDR1 MNHEY and CDR2 SMNVEV (reference sequence). The J segment lost 3 bases and the V segment lost 5 bases, leaving 17 bases of the junction unmatched. The CDR3 is made up of 20 amino acids. The CDR3 region is CASSGRLAGEDLPDYNEQFF. The DNA for the CDR3 is TGTGCCAGCAGTGGTCGACTAGCGGGAGAGGATCTGCCAGACTACAATGAGCAGTTCTTC.

CDR3 in amino acids: CASSPTWDSLMNTEAFF. DNA for the CDR3: TGTGCCAGCTCACCCACGTGGGACAGCCTTATGAACACTGAAGCTTTCTTT. The chain links TRBV18 to TRBJ1-1, with TRBD1 matching over 7 bases. V was clipped by 3 bases and J by 0 bases; unmatched bases: 10. Germline lookup yields CDR1 KGHSH and CDR2 LQKENI. The CDR3 has 17 amino acids.

A word on this clone: At one end the junction does not follow the germline gene, possibly because of a read error. The V and J genes are TRBV7-7 and TRBJ2-1, with D maybe TRBD2 (5 bases). Germline CDR1 and CDR2: SSHAT and FNYEAQ (reference sequence). This CDR3 comprises 15 residues. The CDR3 loop reads CASSLGPGSSNEQFF. Written as DNA, the CDR3 is TGTGCTAGCAGCTTGGGCCCGGGGAGCTCCAATGAGCAGTTCTTC.

This chain connects TRBV28 to TRBJ2-7; TRBD2 matches 8 bases. V trimming: 6 bases; J trimming: 1 base; junction bases outside the gene matches: 8. This CDR3 spans 15 amino acids. Germline V gene data show CDR1 as MDHEN and CDR2 as SYDVKM. Here the CDR3 reads CASRGFREGSYEQYF. The CDR3 nucleotides read TGTGCCAGCAGGGGGTTTCGGGAGGGATCCTACGAGCAGTACTTC.

This rearrangement joins TRBV30 to TRBJ1-2, with 9 bases identical to TRBD1. The germline V gene has CDR1 GTSNPN and CDR2 SVGIG (reference sequence). This CDR3 is built from 13 residues. V dropped 2 bases and J dropped 8; count of bases not matched to a gene: 6. CDR3 sequence reads: CAWSRQGDRGYTF. Written as DNA, the CDR3 is TGTGCCTGGAGTAGACAGGGGGACAGGGGCTACACCTTC.

The chain couples TRBV24-1 to TRBJ2-2; 7 nucleotides line up with TRBD1. CDR1 KGHDR and CDR2 SFDVKD come from the germline V gene. The CDR3 spans 15 residues. J was trimmed by 5 bases and V by 7 bases; bases with no gene match: 9. The CDR3: CATSVEDRSTGELFF. CDR3 nucleotide sequence: TGTGCCACCAGCGTAGAGGACAGGTCGACCGGGGAGCTGTTTTTT.

This clone was seen more than once but under ten times. The J gene is TRBJ1-1, the V gene TRBV27, with 9 positions matching TRBD1. The CDR3 consists of 13 residues. V gave up 5 bases and J gave up 6 bases; unmatched junction bases: 4. Germline values: CDR1 MNHEY, CDR2 SMNVEV (reference sequence). DNA for the CDR3: TGTGCCAGCAGTCACGACAGGGGGTCTGAAGCTTTCTTT. This codes for CASSHDRGSEAFF.

The chain joins TRBV28 to TRBJ1-1; a weak D match, TRBD1 (5 bases). The V and J ends lost 5 bases and 0 bases respectively, with 16 bases between them. The CDR3 sequence is 16 residues long. Germline loops: CDR1 MDHEN, CDR2 SYDVKM. CDR3 region: CASSPPRDPMNTEAFF. In DNA form, the CDR3 reads TGTGCCAGCAGTCCCCCCAGGGACCCAATGAACACTGAAGCTTTCTTT.

This clone was observed a single time. J is TRBJ1-1 and V is TRBV5-1; D may be TRBD1 (5 bases). CDR1 SGHRS and CDR2 YFSETQ come from the germline V gene. V lost 2 bases to trimming and J lost 7 bases, with 24 bases between them. CDR3 length: 17 residues. CDR3 sequence: CASSLGSGSLPYGEAFF. CDR3 bases: TGCGCCAGCAGCTTAGGATCAGGGTCACTCCCTTACGGTGAAGCTTTCTTT.

The chain is built from TRBV6-5 and TRBJ1-1; no firm D call. The V end was cut by 2 bases, the J end by 4 bases, with 11 bases between. Germline V gene sequence: CDR1 MNHEY, CDR2 SVGAGI. This CDR3 spans 14 amino acids. CDR3 residues: CASSYLMASTEAFF. As DNA, the CDR3 is TGTGCCAGCAGTTACCTTATGGCTAGCACTGAAGCTTTCTTT.